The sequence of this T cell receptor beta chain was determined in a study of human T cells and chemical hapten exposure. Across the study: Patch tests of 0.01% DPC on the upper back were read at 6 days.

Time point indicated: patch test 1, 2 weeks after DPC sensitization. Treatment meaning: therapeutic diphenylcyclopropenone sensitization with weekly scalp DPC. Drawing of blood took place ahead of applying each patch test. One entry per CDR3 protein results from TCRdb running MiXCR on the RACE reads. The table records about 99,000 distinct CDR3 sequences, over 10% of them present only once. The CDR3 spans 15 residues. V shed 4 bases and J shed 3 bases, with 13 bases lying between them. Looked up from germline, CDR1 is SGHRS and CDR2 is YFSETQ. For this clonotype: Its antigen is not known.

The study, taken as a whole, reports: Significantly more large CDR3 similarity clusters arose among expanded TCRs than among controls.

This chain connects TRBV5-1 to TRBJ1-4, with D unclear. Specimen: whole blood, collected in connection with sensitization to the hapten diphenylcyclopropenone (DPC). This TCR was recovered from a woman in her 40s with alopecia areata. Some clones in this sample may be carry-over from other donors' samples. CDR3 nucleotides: TGCGCCAGCAGCCGGGAGACTACTTCTAATGAAAAACTGTTTTTT. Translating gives CASSRETTSNEKLFF.